Below are 11 T cell receptor beta chains sequenced from a single sample in a study of blood T cells in healthy people across ages. Then a second PCR, running about 6 to 12 cycles, was carried out with a sample-barcoded 5' primer and a J-beta primer mix. From the 5' RACE reads, TCRdb called clonotypes with MiXCR, one entry per CDR3 protein. The sample has approximately 880,000 distinct CDR3 sequences, roughly 50% seen once. Sequencing was carried out using blood. Source of these receptors: a man aged 30-40 years in good health.

The chain recombines TRBV4-1 with TRBJ2-7; D gene unclear. V lost 1 base and J 2 bases, leaving 9 bases between the germline ends. The CDR3 has 14 residues. The germline V gene encodes CDR1 MGHRA and CDR2 YSYEKL. This CDR3 reads CASSQALPTYEQYF. In nucleotides, the CDR3 is TGCGCCAGCAGCCAAGCACTCCCAACCTACGAGCAGTACTTC.

The rearrangement links TRBV14 to TRBJ2-5; 7 nucleotides agree with TRBD1. Germline loops: CDR1 SGHDN, CDR2 FVKESK. This CDR3 spans 13 amino acids. Trimming removed 6 bases from V and 7 bases from J; junction bases left unmatched: 8. For the CDR3, the DNA is TGTGCCAGCAGTCTAAGACAGGGCGGGACCCAGTACTTC. The encoded protein is CASSLRQGGTQYF.

This clonotype was picked up a small number of times. The chain joins TRBV5-1 to TRBJ1-1, with TRBD1 matching 7 bases. Looked up from germline, CDR1 is SGHRS and CDR2 is YFSETQ. Trimming at V came to 4 bases and at J to 2 bases, leaving 2 bases not matched to a gene. The CDR3 length is 13 residues. The CDR3 protein is CASSGDSNTEAFF. The CDR3 nucleotides are TGCGCCAGCAGCGGGGACAGCAACACTGAAGCTTTCTTT.

Concerning this clonotype itself: One junction end does not reproduce the germline sequence, and a read error may be involved. The genes are TRBV7-2 and TRBJ2-1; possibly TRBD1 or TRBD2 for D (5 bases each). With the DNA end fitting TRBJ2-7 better, the J assignment may be wrong. The CDR3 sequence is 13 residues long. Germline values: CDR1 SGHTA, CDR2 FQGNSA. CDR3 in DNA: TGTGTCAGCAGCTCCCGGGGCTACAATGAGCAGTACTTC. Its translation: CVSSSRGYNEQYF.

This clonotype was seen a handful of times. The rearrangement links TRBV6-1 to TRBJ2-7; 9 bases line up with TRBD1. The CDR3 is made up of 17 amino acids. Unmatched junction bases numbered 12, after V lost 1 base and J lost 5 bases. The germline CDR1 and CDR2 sequences are MNHNS and SASEGT. CDR3 sequence reads: CASSEVDRGKPFDEQYF. Written as DNA, the CDR3 is TGTGCCAGCAGTGAAGTAGACAGGGGGAAACCTTTCGACGAGCAGTACTTC.

The chain couples TRBV11-2 to TRBJ2-7; 9 bases fit TRBD2. There are 17 residues in the CDR3. Germline V gene sequence: CDR1 SGHAT, CDR2 FQNNGV. The trim removed 5 bases at V and 7 bases at J, leaving 18 bases unmatched. CDR3 in amino acids: CASSMKTGTSKVNEQYF. The CDR3 DNA reads TGTGCCAGCAGCATGAAAACCGGGACTAGCAAGGTTAATGAGCAGTACTTC.

The rearrangement links TRBV4-1 to TRBJ1-3; 10 bases agree with TRBD1. With 5 bases clipped from V and 0 bases from J, the junction kept 1 base outside the gene matches. CDR1 is MGHRA and CDR2 is YSYEKL in the germline V gene. The CDR3 extends over 15 amino acids. The CDR3 coding sequence is TGCGCCAGCAGCTGGGACAGGGGCTCTGGAAACACCATATATTTT. As protein: CASSWDRGSGNTIYF.

The V and J genes are TRBV2 and TRBJ2-1, with 9 positions matching TRBD1. CDR1 SNHLY and CDR2 FYNNEI come from the germline V gene. Germline trimming cut 4 bases from V and 7 bases from J; bases unmatched to any gene: 8. CDR3 length equals 15 residues. CDR3 protein: CASSADTGGFNEQFF. The CDR3 bases are TGTGCCAGCAGTGCGGACACAGGGGGCTTTAATGAGCAGTTCTTC.

V usage is TRBV18 and J usage is TRBJ2-1; D unresolved. Per germline, CDR1 KGHSH and CDR2 LQKENI. Deletions cut 0 bases from V and 0 bases from J, with 9 bases between. The CDR3 totals 16 residues. CDR3 in DNA: TGTGCCAGCTCACCACCGATGCTGAACTCCTACAATGAGCAGTTCTTC. Its protein is CASSPPMLNSYNEQFF.

This clonotype showed up just a few times. V and J are TRBV20-1 and TRBJ2-1; 10 positions agree with TRBD1. With 2 bases clipped from V and 5 bases from J, the junction kept 3 bases outside the gene matches. This CDR3 comprises 14 residues. Germline CDR1 and CDR2: DFQATT and SNEGSKA (reference sequence). CDR3 bases: TGCAGTGCTAGATCCGGGACAGGGGACAATGAGCAGTTCTTC. Its translation is CSARSGTGDNEQFF.

The chain carries TRBV3-1 and TRBJ2-3, with no clear D. Between the trimmed V and J ends, which lost 0 bases and 2 bases, there was a span of 21 bases. The CDR3 consists of 19 residues. Germline CDR1 reads LGHDT; CDR2 reads YNNKEL (reference sequence). The DNA for the CDR3 is TGTGCCAGCAGCCAAGAAAGTTCGTGGAGCGAAGCGATCACAGATACGCAGTATTTT. It specifies CASSQESSWSEAITDTQYF.